Each of the 6 T cell receptor beta chains below was sequenced from the same sample in a study of blood T cells in healthy people across ages. A second PCR, run for about 6 to 11 cycles, used a sample-barcoded 5' primer plus a J-beta primer mix. TCRdb re-called the 5' RACE reads with MiXCR, one entry per CDR3 protein. The repertoire holds about 570,000 distinct CDR3 sequences, with about 26% as singletons. Sequenced sample: blood. The receptor source for this set is a woman aged 65 to 85 in good health.

The rearrangement uses TRBV5-1 and TRBJ1-1; 7 bases are shared with TRBD1. The CDR3 is 13 residues long. The germline gives CDR1 SGHRS, CDR2 YFSETQ. With V trimmed by 4 bases and J by 7 bases, 7 bases remained unmatched. This CDR3 reads CASSLQGLLEAFF. The CDR3 coding sequence is TGCGCCAGCAGCCTACAGGGGTTGCTTGAAGCTTTCTTT.

This sequence joins TRBV15 and TRBJ1-5; the D is unclear. Germline loops: CDR1 LNHNV, CDR2 YYDKDF (reference sequence). CDR3 length: 15 amino acids. Trimming stripped 6 bases from V and 1 base from J, with 13 bases between. The CDR3 is CATRNSGGSNQPQHF. The CDR3 nucleotides are TGTGCCACCAGGAATAGCGGAGGCAGCAATCAGCCCCAGCATTTT.

This clonotype was seen only a few times. The rearrangement joins TRBV29-1 to TRBJ2-5, with 9 bases identical to TRBD1. Germline lookup yields CDR1 SQVTM and CDR2 ANQGSEA. This CDR3 has 14 residues. The ends lost 3 bases at V and 1 base at J; junction bases unmatched: 3. Here the CDR3 DNA reads TGCAGCGTTGATCCGGGACAGGGCCAAGAGACCCAGTACTTC. It is translated as CSVDPGQGQETQYF.

This clonotype was found a few times. Its ends do not fully match the called genes, so a read error is possible. V is TRBV20-1 and J is TRBJ1-5, with D possibly TRBD1 on 5 matching bases. CDR3 size: 14 residues. From germline, CDR1 is DFQATT and CDR2 SNEGSKA (reference sequence). CDR3 sequence: CSARVGQGNQPQHF. The CDR3 bases are TGCAGTGCCAGAGTGGGGCAGGGCAATCAGCCCCAGCATTTT.

In its sample, this clonotype was seen a few times. This chain connects TRBV20-1 to TRBJ2-1; 7 bases map to TRBD2. The CDR3 sequence is 14 residues long. The germline V gene encodes CDR1 DFQATT and CDR2 SNEGSKA (reference sequence). V shed 7 bases, J shed 0 bases, and the junction held 6 bases outside the gene matches. CDR3 residues: CSGQRGSSYNEQFF. DNA for the CDR3: TGCAGTGGCCAGCGGGGTTCCTCCTACAATGAGCAGTTCTTC.

J is TRBJ2-2 and V is TRBV4-1; D remains ambiguous. The germline gives CDR1 MGHRA, CDR2 YSYEKL. V lost 0 bases to trimming and J lost 6 bases, with 11 bases between them. The CDR3 extends over 15 amino acids. The CDR3 nucleotides are TGCGCCAGCAGCCAAGAGGAGCGCGGATCCGGGGAGCTGTTTTTT. This encodes CASSQEERGSGELFF.